The 21 T cell receptor beta chains in this list originate from one sample, sequenced in a study of OX40 agonist ivuxolimab in advanced cancers. Only in-frame clones appear in the TCRdb table, and some are missing; sequencing was by immunoSEQ multiplex PCR. The data hold tens of thousands of clones, with approximately 94% observed a single time. The sequences come from CD4+ or CD8+ T cells sorted from blood, collected in a trial of the OX40 agonist ivuxolimab. All receptors derive from an adult with an advanced solid tumor such as melanoma, head and neck, liver or kidney cancer.

The chain is built from TRBV6-5 and TRBJ2-7; D is undetermined. The V gene's germline CDR1 is MNHEY and CDR2 SVGAGI. Trimming took 6 bases from V and 3 from J, leaving 15 bases between them. This CDR3 has 14 residues. The CDR3 loop reads CASSPDPTYYEQYF. In nucleotides, the CDR3 is TGTGCCAGCAGCCCGGACCCCACTTACTACGAGCAGTACTTC.

This clone was counted once. The chain links TRBV27 to TRBJ2-7; possibly TRBD2 for D (6 bases). Per germline, CDR1 MNHEY and CDR2 SMNVEV (reference sequence). The CDR3 sequence is 14 residues long. Trimming shortened V by 6 bases and J by 3 bases, and 15 bases separated the two germline ends. The CDR3 protein is CASRTSGRNYEQYF. CDR3 sequence (DNA): TGTGCCAGCAGGACCTCTGGGAGGAACTACGAGCAGTACTTC.

This chain links TRBV28 with TRBJ1-1; no definite D call. CDR3 length equals 14 residues. Per the germline V gene, CDR1 is MDHEN and CDR2 is SYDVKM. Deletions cut 5 bases from V and 6 bases from J, with 16 bases between. CDR3 sequence (DNA): TGTGCCAGCAGTGAAGGGCTGCGGAAGGCTGAAGCTTTCTTT. It translates to CASSEGLRKAEAFF.

The chain employs TRBV19 and TRBJ2-7; 10 nucleotides align to TRBD2. V lost 3 bases and J lost 4; bases outside the gene matches: 3. This CDR3 region has 14 residues. CDR1 is LNHDA, CDR2 SQIVND, per germline (reference sequence). CDR3 DNA sequence: TGTGCCAGTAGTATCGTGGGACTAGCGTACGAGCAGTACTTC. It specifies CASSIVGLAYEQYF.

The chain has TRBV19 and TRBJ1-2; tentative D call: TRBD1 (5 bases). Germline loops: CDR1 LNHDA, CDR2 SQIVND (reference sequence). The germline V and J ends were trimmed by 5 bases and 6 bases, with 10 bases remaining between them. The CDR3 contains 12 residues. CDR3 bases: TGTGCCAGTAGTCGCGTCAGGGATGGCTACACCTTC. Its translation is CASSRVRDGYTF.

The J gene is TRBJ2-3, the V gene TRBV29-1, with D unclear. V lost 4 bases and J lost 0, with 8 bases in between. CDR3 length: 13 amino acids. Germline CDR1 and CDR2: SQVTM and ANQGSEA. CDR3 in amino acids: CSVAGPSTDTQYF. The CDR3 DNA is TGCAGCGTTGCAGGTCCTAGCACAGATACGCAGTATTTT.

This chain uses TRBV27 with TRBJ2-5, with D perhaps matching TRBD1 or TRBD2 (5 bases each). The CDR3 is 19 amino acids. Germline loops: CDR1 MNHEY, CDR2 SMNVEV (reference sequence). With 4 bases removed from V and 2 bases from J, the gap between germline ends came to 26 bases. The CDR3 sequence is CASSSGKTGTLPFQETQYF. CDR3 nucleotide sequence: TGTGCCAGCAGTTCGGGGAAAACAGGCACGTTACCTTTTCAAGAGACCCAGTACTTC.

The chain has TRBV9 and TRBJ1-6, with 8 bases lining up with TRBD1. Germline V gene sequence: CDR1 SGDLS, CDR2 YYNGEE. V dropped 3 bases and J dropped 7; count of bases not matched to a gene: 12. The CDR3 loop spans 17 amino acids. CDR3 amino acids: CASSGGEVQGANSPLHF. CDR3 sequence (DNA): TGTGCCAGCAGCGGCGGAGAGGTTCAGGGGGCAAATTCACCCCTCCACTTT.

The V gene is TRBV4-2, the J gene TRBJ1-2; TRBD1 is a possible D gene (5 bases). V lost 2 bases to trimming and J lost 2 bases, with 12 bases between them. Germline loops: CDR1 LGHNA, CDR2 YNFKEQ. The CDR3 sequence is 15 residues long. CDR3 in amino acids: CASSQTGGRNYGYTF. CDR3 DNA sequence: TGTGCCAGCAGCCAAACGGGGGGGAGAAACTATGGCTACACCTTC.

This clone occurred once. V and J are TRBV4-1 and TRBJ2-1, with 10 bases fitting TRBD2. CDR1 is MGHRA, CDR2 YSYEKL, per germline. J lost 7 bases, V lost 1 base, and 7 bases had no gene match. The CDR3 spans 16 residues. The CDR3 nucleotides are TGCGCCAGCAGCCAAGTCGCAGCGGGGGGGAGTAATGAGCAGTTCTTC. Translated: CASSQVAAGGSNEQFF.

The rearrangement links TRBV6-1 to TRBJ1-3; D is perhaps TRBD1 (6 bases). V shed 2 bases and J shed 5 bases, with 16 bases lying between them. Germline CDR1 reads MNHNS; CDR2 reads SASEGT. This CDR3 is 16 amino acids long. The CDR3 here is CASSETLRGLRNTIYF. CDR3 DNA sequence: TGTGCCAGCAGTGAAACGTTGCGGGGGCTTCGAAACACCATATATTTT.

The V and J genes are TRBV25-1 and TRBJ2-7, with D possibly TRBD1 on 6 matching bases. In germline, CDR1 is MGHDK, CDR2 SYGVNS. The CDR3 runs to 11 residues. V was trimmed by 6 bases and J by 6 bases, leaving 9 bases between them. This CDR3 is CASRQGFEQYF. The CDR3 DNA sequence: TGTGCCAGCAGACAGGGATTCGAGCAGTACTTC.

The rearrangement joins TRBV5-8 to TRBJ1-5; D not resolved. V lost 0 bases, J lost 3 bases, and 7 bases lay in between. CDR3 size: 14 residues. Germline V gene sequence: CDR1 SGHTS, CDR2 YDEGEE. The CDR3 DNA follows: TGTGCCAGCAGCTTGGCGGCCTACAATCAGCCCCAGCATTTT. Translation gives CASSLAAYNQPQHF.

The CDR3 reads CASSQEGRVNQPQHF. The CDR3 DNA reads TGCGCCAGCAGCCAAGAGGGGCGGGTAAATCAGCCCCAGCATTTT. V is TRBV4-3 and J is TRBJ1-5; D might be TRBD1 (5 bases). The V gene's germline CDR1 is LGHNA and CDR2 YSLEER. The CDR3 totals 15 residues. V shed 0 bases and J shed 4 bases, with 10 bases lying between them.

The V and J genes are TRBV4-1 and TRBJ2-3, with 9 bases identical to TRBD2. V trimming: 4 bases; J trimming: 7 bases; junction bases outside the gene matches: 9. Looked up from germline, CDR1 is MGHRA and CDR2 is YSYEKL. The CDR3 runs 15 residues. In DNA, the CDR3 is TGCGCCAGCAGCCTTAGGGCTAGCGGGGAGTATACGCAGTATTTT. Protein: CASSLRASGEYTQYF.

The chain has TRBV18 and TRBJ1-5, with TRBD1 matching 8 bases. With 5 bases clipped from V and 5 bases from J, the junction kept 8 bases outside the gene matches. Germline V gene lookup returns CDR1 KGHSH and CDR2 LQKENI. CDR3 length: 15 residues. The CDR3 spells CASSSGQGVDQPQHF. In DNA, the CDR3 is TGTGCCAGCTCATCCGGACAGGGTGTTGATCAGCCCCAGCATTTT.

This clone was recorded only once. The rearrangement joins TRBV29-1 to TRBJ1-2, with 7 bases matching TRBD1. With V trimmed by 7 bases and J by 1 base, 12 bases remained unmatched. Per the germline V gene, CDR1 is SQVTM and CDR2 is ANQGSEA. The CDR3 sequence is 15 residues long. CDR3 in amino acids: CSANLAGGGNYGYTF. The CDR3 DNA sequence: TGCAGCGCCAACCTGGCAGGGGGTGGTAACTATGGCTACACCTTC.

The V call is TRBV13, the J call TRBJ2-2, with D perhaps matching TRBD2 (7 bases). Trimming left V 2 bases short and J 4 bases short, with 14 bases between. The CDR3 sequence is 16 residues long. Germline lookup yields CDR1 PRHDT and CDR2 FYEKMQ (reference sequence). CDR3 loop: CASSLLTGGATGELFF. CDR3 nucleotides: TGTGCCAGCAGCTTACTTACGGGGGGCGCCACCGGGGAGCTGTTTTTT.

V gene TRBV19 combines with J gene TRBJ2-7; 10 nucleotides align to TRBD1. The CDR3 has 14 residues. Losses at the gene ends were 4 bases for V and 3 bases for J; bases not matched to a gene: 3. Germline CDR1 LNHDA, CDR2 SQIVND (reference sequence). CDR3 in DNA: TGTGCCAGTAGTAACCGGGACAGGGGCTACGAGCAGTACTTC. Translating it yields CASSNRDRGYEQYF.

This clone has more than one count but fewer than ten. The chain joins TRBV7-6 to TRBJ2-3; 7 positions match TRBD2. The CDR3 spans 17 residues. Germline-derived CDR1 and CDR2 are SGHVS and FNYEAQ. V gave up 2 bases and J gave up 0 bases; unmatched junction bases: 8. The chain's CDR3 is CASSLRSGLESTDTQYF. CDR3 in DNA: TGTGCCAGCAGCTTAAGGTCCGGACTAGAGAGCACAGATACGCAGTATTTT.

About this clone itself: The same CDR3 can be traced to other DNA sequences in this sample. The chain employs TRBV29-1 and TRBJ2-2, with D tentatively TRBD1 or TRBD2 (5 bases each). The CDR3 totals 15 residues. Germline V gives CDR1 SQVTM, CDR2 ANQGSEA. V gave up 3 bases and J gave up 4 bases, with 15 bases separating them. The CDR3 region is CSVEIGDQSTGELFF. The CDR3 DNA sequence: TGCAGCGTTGAGATAGGGGACCAGTCCACCGGGGAGCTGTTTTTT.